Following are 22 T cell receptor beta chains from one sample sequenced in a study of siplizumab effects on memory and regulatory T cells (dated by TCRdb to about 2019). Libraries came from the immunoSEQ multiplex PCR assay. This immuneACCESS table, as held by TCRdb, lists in-frame sequences with V and J called but not all clones. Of the missing ones, under half trace to an unresolved V gene in checked studies; the others have no known cause. The sample table records about 64,000 clones; roughly 96% of these occur just once. Together, the top ten hold about 0.095% of the sample. Sequenced material: naive CD8+ T cells sorted from blood. This specimen's cell subset or site label, interpreted: unstimulated naive T cells. All receptors derive from a human donor in good health.

The chain uses TRBV19 and TRBJ1-1, with D unresolved. Trimming left V 5 bases short and J 1 base short, with 14 bases between. Germline V lookup: CDR1 LNHDA, CDR2 SQIVND (reference sequence). This CDR3 contains 15 residues. CDR3 nucleotides: TGTGCCAGTAGTGTTGATAAAACTTCGAACACTGAAGCTTTCTTT. It codes for CASSVDKTSNTEAFF. Full variable domain (rest looked up from reference TRBV19 and TRBJ1-1): DGGITQSPKYLFRKEGQNVTLSCEQNLNHDAMYWYRQDPGQGLRLIYYSQIVNDFQKGDIAEGYSVSREKKESFPLTVTSAQKNPTAFYLCASSVDKTSNTEAFFGQGTRLTVV.

The J gene is TRBJ2-7, the V gene TRBV27; either TRBD1 or TRBD2 may fit D (5 bases each). CDR1 and CDR2 (germline): MNHEY, SMNVEV (reference sequence). The CDR3 totals 15 residues. V dropped 4 bases and J dropped 4 bases, with 17 bases sitting between them. For the CDR3, the DNA is TGTGCCAGCAGTTCCCCACTCGAGGGGCAATACGAGCAGTACTTC. This translates into CASSSPLEGQYEQYF.

The V and J genes are TRBV9 and TRBJ2-3, with TRBD1 identical over 7 bases. Germline loops: CDR1 SGDLS, CDR2 YYNGEE. The CDR3 totals 15 residues. V shed 0 bases, J shed 1 base, and the junction held 2 bases outside the gene matches. The CDR3: CASSVEGTGTDTQYF. CDR3 nucleotide sequence: TGTGCCAGCAGCGTAGAAGGGACAGGCACAGATACGCAGTATTTT. Based on the CDR3 plus reference TRBV9 and TRBJ2-3, the full variable domain is DSGVTQTPKHLITATGQRVTLRCSPRSGDLSVYWYQQSLDQGLQFLIQYYNGEERAKGNILERFSAQQFPDLHSELNLSSLELGDSALYFCASSVEGTGTDTQYFGPGTRLTVL.

The chain is built from TRBV7-6 and TRBJ2-1; TRBD2 matches at 11 bases. This CDR3 contains 15 residues. V shed 1 base, J shed 7 bases, and the junction held 3 bases outside the gene matches. Germline assignment: CDR1 SGHVS and CDR2 FNYEAQ. In DNA, the CDR3 is TGTGCCAGCAGCTTAGGCCTAGCGGGGGGTAATGAGCAGTTCTTC. Residues: CASSLGLAGGNEQFF.

The chain links TRBV6-1 to TRBJ2-7; 8 nucleotides agree with TRBD1. The CDR3 loop spans 15 amino acids. V shed 2 bases and J 4 bases; nucleotides not matched to a gene: 7. Germline-derived CDR1 and CDR2 are MNHNS and SASEGT. The CDR3 DNA is TGTGCCAGCAGTGAATTCTCGACAGGGGAGTACGAGCAGTACTTC. As protein: CASSEFSTGEYEQYF.

The chain employs TRBV7-9 and TRBJ1-4; 7 positions match TRBD1. Germline values: CDR1 SEHNR, CDR2 FQNEAQ (reference sequence). V lost 2 bases and J lost 5; bases outside the gene matches: 11. The CDR3 is 17 residues long. CDR3 sequence reads: CASSLNRMGTENEKLFF. The CDR3 DNA sequence: TGTGCCAGCAGCTTAAATAGGATGGGGACAGAGAATGAAAAACTGTTTTTT.

The J gene is TRBJ2-2, the V gene TRBV19; a weak D match, TRBD1 (5 bases). CDR1 is LNHDA and CDR2 is SQIVND in the germline V gene (reference sequence). V was clipped by 3 bases and J by 4 bases, with 12 bases between them. This CDR3 contains 15 residues. The CDR3 DNA reads TGTGCCAGTAGTATCTCACAGGCCCCCACCGGGGAGCTGTTTTTT. It yields the protein CASSISQAPTGELFF.

V is TRBV7-3 and J is TRBJ2-1; D is unclear. The V end was cut by 5 bases, the J end by 7 bases, with 12 bases between. CDR1 is SGHTA, CDR2 FQGTGA, per germline. CDR3 size: 13 residues. CDR3 bases: TGTGCCAGCAGCCCCCCCTGGAGTAATGAGCAGTTCTTC. The encoded protein is CASSPPWSNEQFF.

This clone was observed a single time. This sequence joins TRBV9 and TRBJ2-1, with D hard to call. CDR1 is SGDLS, CDR2 YYNGEE, per germline. The CDR3 loop spans 11 amino acids. Trimming removed 3 bases at V and 11 bases at J, with 9 bases between. Here the CDR3 DNA reads TGTGCCAGCAGCGCCCAAACTAAGCAGTTCTTC. It is translated as CASSAQTKQFF.

CDR3 nucleotides: TGTGCCAGCAGTGAGGGGGGCACCGGGGAGCTGTTTTTT. As protein: CASSEGGTGELFF. The genes are TRBV2 and TRBJ2-2, with D perhaps matching TRBD2 (6 bases). In germline, CDR1 is SNHLY, CDR2 FYNNEI. This CDR3 is built from 13 residues. With 3 bases removed from V and 4 bases from J, the gap between germline ends came to 6 bases.

This chain links TRBV6-4 with TRBJ2-6; D might be TRBD1 (5 bases). The V gene's germline CDR1 is MRHNA and CDR2 SNTAGT. V lost 6 bases and J lost 0, with 12 bases in between. The CDR3 sequence is 16 residues long. CDR3 sequence reads: CASSPTAPSGANVLTF. The CDR3 nucleotides read TGTGCCAGCAGCCCGACAGCACCCTCTGGGGCCAACGTCCTGACTTTC.

The gene calls are TRBV19 and TRBJ2-3, with 7 bases that match TRBD2. The CDR3 runs 14 residues. The J segment lost 4 bases and the V segment lost 9 bases, leaving 10 bases of the junction unmatched. Germline CDR1 LNHDA, CDR2 SQIVND (reference sequence). In DNA form, the CDR3 reads TGTGCCAGCCGCAAGCGGGGTCCCGCAGATACGCAGTATTTT. Its translation: CASRKRGPADTQYF.

The rearrangement uses TRBV19 and TRBJ1-1, with D unclear. CDR3 length: 11 amino acids. Trimming took 3 bases from V and 5 from J, leaving 4 bases between them. The germline gives CDR1 LNHDA, CDR2 SQIVND (reference sequence). CDR3: CASSMGTEAFF. CDR3 nucleotides: TGTGCCAGTAGTATGGGGACTGAAGCTTTCTTT.

The chain links TRBV21-1 to TRBJ1-1. TRBV21-1 is labeled a pseudogene. The CDR3 spans 14 residues. The CDR3 spells CASSKYQVNTEAFF. CDR3 coding DNA: TGTGCCAGCAGCAAATATCAAGTGAACACTGAAGCTTTCTTT.

The chain is built from TRBV6-5 and TRBJ1-5; 7 bases are a match to TRBD1. The V gene end was trimmed by 7 bases and the J gene end by 4 bases; junction bases not matched to a gene: 7. There are 14 residues in the CDR3. The germline V gene has CDR1 MNHEY and CDR2 SVGAGI. In DNA, the CDR3 is TGTGCCAGCACCACAGGGGCCCTTAATCAGCCCCAGCATTTT. This codes for CASTTGALNQPQHF.

The gene calls are TRBV5-6 and TRBJ2-5; 7 bases are shared with TRBD2. The CDR3 is made up of 15 amino acids. With 4 bases clipped from V and 2 bases from J, the junction kept 8 bases outside the gene matches. Germline CDR1 reads SGHDT; CDR2 reads YYEEEE. CDR3 sequence reads: CASSGGTTLQETQYF. The CDR3, as DNA: TGTGCCAGCAGCGGAGGGACTACTTTGCAAGAGACCCAGTACTTC.

The CDR3 DNA sequence: TGTGCCAGCAGCGTAGAACAGATGAACACTGAAGCTTTCTTT. It is translated as CASSVEQMNTEAFF. The genes are TRBV9 and TRBJ1-1, with unresolved D. There are 14 residues in the CDR3. The germline gives CDR1 SGDLS, CDR2 YYNGEE. Between the trimmed V and J ends, which lost 0 bases and 0 bases, there was a span of 6 bases.

The CDR3 DNA reads as TGTGCCAGCAGCAGATCTAGCGGGGTCTACTACGAGCAGTACTTC. The encoded protein is CASSRSSGVYYEQYF. This chain joins TRBV21-1 and TRBJ2-7; TRBD2, the D gene given by the table, was not confirmed from the DNA. TRBV21-1 is assigned pseudogene status. The CDR3 consists of 15 residues.

The chain couples TRBV6-5 to TRBJ2-7; D ambiguous. Germline CDR1 and CDR2: MNHEY and SVGAGI. Deletions cut 6 bases from V and 0 bases from J, with 12 bases between. This CDR3 contains 14 residues. CDR3 nucleotide sequence: TGTGCCAGCAGCGGTAAGGAAAGCTCCTACGAGCAGTACTTC. Residues: CASSGKESSYEQYF.

The genes are TRBV13 and TRBJ2-1; D unresolved. Trimming shortened V by 1 base and J by 7 bases, and 8 bases separated the two germline ends. Looked up from germline, CDR1 is PRHDT and CDR2 is FYEKMQ (reference sequence). This CDR3 is 13 amino acids long. The CDR3 DNA reads as TGTGCCAGCAGCTTAGAAGCCGCGAATGAGCAGTTCTTC. This translates into CASSLEAANEQFF.

The DNA for the CDR3 is TGTGCCAGCAGCCTAGCTGCGGGTCTTAATTCACCCCTCCACTTT. As protein: CASSLAAGLNSPLHF. The chain recombines TRBV9 with TRBJ1-6; D gene ambiguous. Germline V gives CDR1 SGDLS, CDR2 YYNGEE. Trimming removed 4 bases at V and 6 bases at J, with 14 bases between. The CDR3 sequence is 15 residues long. Together with reference TRBV9 and TRBJ1-6, the CDR3 gives the full variable domain: DSGVTQTPKHLITATGQRVTLRCSPRSGDLSVYWYQQSLDQGLQFLIQYYNGEERAKGNILERFSAQQFPDLHSELNLSSLELGDSALYFCASSLAAGLNSPLHFGNGTRLTVT.

The chain couples TRBV5-1 to TRBJ2-1; TRBD2 agrees at 9 bases. This CDR3 spans 15 amino acids. The germline V gene has CDR1 SGHRS and CDR2 YFSETQ. V lost 2 bases, J lost 7 bases, and 7 bases stayed unmatched. This CDR3 is CASSFASGAQNEQFF. CDR3 bases: TGCGCCAGCAGCTTCGCTAGCGGGGCCCAGAATGAGCAGTTCTTC.